The rows below give T cell receptor beta chains drawn from one sample of a study of T cell repertoires in cytomegalovirus infection. MiXCR, applied by TCRdb to the reads, yields one record per CDR3 protein. The sample shows some 180,000 distinct CDR3 sequences, roughly 17% of them seen only once. The sequenced sample was CD8+ T cells from PBMCs. These receptor sequences come from a human donor in good health (CMV status not recorded). Some clones in this sample may be carry-over from other donors' samples. The CDR3 runs from the conserved cysteine through the conserved F or W. The order of the fields is CDR3 protein, CDR3 DNA, clone size, J gene, D gene, V gene. The D gene is left open where the match is weak. Expanded clones are given a class, and other clones once, few, many or no size at all.

CDR3 protein: CASSWWTSSTDTQYF
CDR3 DNA: TGTGCCAGTAGTTGGTGGACGTCGAGCACAGATACGCAGTATTTT
clone size: few
J gene: TRBJ2-3
D gene: -
V gene: TRBV19

CDR3 protein: CASSPPPPDRGQGQQYF
CDR3 DNA: TGTGCCAGCAGCCCACCTCCCCCCGACAGGGGACAAGGGCAGCAGTACTTC
clone size: -
J gene: TRBJ2-7
D gene: TRBD1
V gene: TRBV11-2

CDR3 protein: CASSLSNRYGYTF
CDR3 DNA: TGTGCCAGCAGTTTATCGAATCGCTATGGCTACACCTTC
clone size: -
J gene: TRBJ1-2
D gene: -
V gene: TRBV27

CDR3 protein: CASSSERGRGYTF
CDR3 DNA: TGTGCCAGCAGCTCCGAGAGGGGGCGAGGCTACACCTTC
clone size: few
J gene: TRBJ1-2
D gene: TRBD1
V gene: TRBV7-9

CDR3 protein: CATRVRGGTEAFF
CDR3 DNA: TGTGCCACCAGGGTCAGGGGAGGCACTGAAGCTTTCTTT
clone size: few
J gene: TRBJ1-1
D gene: -
V gene: TRBV15

CDR3 protein: CASSIGQGSSYEQYF
CDR3 DNA: TGCGCCAGCAGCATTGGACAGGGCAGCTCCTACGAGCAGTACTTC
clone size: few
J gene: TRBJ2-7
D gene: TRBD1
V gene: TRBV4-3

CDR3 protein: CASSLSGLSYEQYF
CDR3 DNA: TGTGCCAGCAGCTTAAGCGGACTTTCCTACGAGCAGTACTTC
clone size: few
J gene: TRBJ2-7
D gene: -
V gene: TRBV7-2

CDR3 protein: CASSLEGVYGNQPQHF
CDR3 DNA: TGTGCCAGCAGTTTAGAGGGTGTCTACGGCAATCAGCCCCAGCATTTT
clone size: -
J gene: TRBJ1-5
D gene: -
V gene: TRBV28

CDR3 protein: CSASPSTYNEQFF
CDR3 DNA: TGCAGCGCCTCACCGTCAACCTACAATGAGCAGTTCTTC
clone size: few
J gene: TRBJ2-1
D gene: -
V gene: TRBV29-1

CDR3 protein: CASSSLTGGNEQYF
CDR3 DNA: TGTGCCAGCAGCTCACTGACAGGGGGTAACGAGCAGTACTTC
clone size: many
J gene: TRBJ2-7
D gene: TRBD1
V gene: TRBV7-8

CDR3 protein: CASSFGSYEQYF
CDR3 DNA: TGTGCCAGCAGCTTCGGGTCTTACGAGCAGTACTTC
clone size: many
J gene: TRBJ2-7
D gene: -
V gene: TRBV12-3/TRBV12-4

CDR3 protein: CASSPSITGTQYF
CDR3 DNA: TGTGCCAGCAGCCCGTCTATTACGGGGACCCAGTACTTC
clone size: once
J gene: TRBJ2-5
D gene: -
V gene: TRBV28

CDR3 protein: CASSRTQGMNTEAFF
CDR3 DNA: TGTGCCAGCAGCCGTACTCAGGGAATGAACACTGAAGCTTTCTTT
clone size: -
J gene: TRBJ1-1
D gene: -
V gene: TRBV7-9

CDR3 protein: CASVAPVVVGGGDTQYF
CDR3 DNA: TGTGCCAGCGTGGCGCCAGTGGTGGTGGGGGGGGGAGATACGCAGTATTTT
clone size: few
J gene: TRBJ2-3
D gene: TRBD2
V gene: TRBV28

CDR3 protein: CASSDLSGSSYNEQFF
CDR3 DNA: TGTGCCAGCAGTGACCTTAGCGGTAGCTCCTACAATGAGCAGTTCTTC
clone size: few
J gene: TRBJ2-1
D gene: -
V gene: TRBV6-4

CDR3 protein: CSASSTPGFSGEQYF
CDR3 DNA: TGCAGTGCTAGTTCCACCCCAGGGTTTTCGGGCGAGCAGTACTTC
clone size: -
J gene: TRBJ2-7
D gene: -
V gene: TRBV20-1

CDR3 protein: CASSSRGTAPEAFF
CDR3 DNA: TGTGCCAGCAGCTCAAGAGGGACAGCGCCTGAAGCTTTCTTT
clone size: few
J gene: TRBJ1-1
D gene: TRBD1
V gene: TRBV7-3

CDR3 protein: CASQQRSSYEQYF
CDR3 DNA: TGTGCCAGCCAACAGAGGTCCTCCTACGAGCAGTACTTC
clone size: few
J gene: TRBJ2-7
D gene: -
V gene: TRBV7-9

CDR3 protein: CASSPRTGLETQYF
CDR3 DNA: TGTGCCAGCAGTCCTCGGACAGGTTTAGAGACCCAGTACTTC
clone size: many
J gene: TRBJ2-5
D gene: TRBD1
V gene: TRBV12-3/TRBV12-4

CDR3 protein: CASSFIRESTDTQYF
CDR3 DNA: TGTGCCAGCAGCTTCATCCGCGAAAGCACAGATACGCAGTATTTT
clone size: -
J gene: TRBJ2-3
D gene: -
V gene: TRBV7-2

CDR3 protein: CATSPGPYNEQFF
CDR3 DNA: TGTGCCACCAGTCCCGGACCCTACAATGAGCAGTTCTTC
clone size: -
J gene: TRBJ2-1
D gene: -
V gene: TRBV24-1

CDR3 protein: CASSLQGSLYEQYF
CDR3 DNA: TGTGCCAGCAGTCTCCAGGGGTCCCTCTACGAGCAGTACTTC
clone size: few
J gene: TRBJ2-7
D gene: -
V gene: TRBV28

CDR3 protein: CASSPATEYSNQPQHF
CDR3 DNA: TGTGCCAGCAGTCCCGCGACTGAGTATAGCAATCAGCCCCAGCATTTT
clone size: -
J gene: TRBJ1-5
D gene: -
V gene: TRBV28

CDR3 protein: CASSFRWEQETQYF
CDR3 DNA: TGTGCCAGCAGCTTTAGATGGGAACAAGAGACCCAGTACTTC
clone size: -
J gene: TRBJ2-5
D gene: -
V gene: TRBV7-9

CDR3 protein: CASSLELGQDRANYGYTF
CDR3 DNA: TGTGCCAGCAGCTTAGAATTAGGTCAGGACCGAGCTAACTATGGCTACACCTTC
clone size: -
J gene: TRBJ1-2
D gene: -
V gene: TRBV7-2